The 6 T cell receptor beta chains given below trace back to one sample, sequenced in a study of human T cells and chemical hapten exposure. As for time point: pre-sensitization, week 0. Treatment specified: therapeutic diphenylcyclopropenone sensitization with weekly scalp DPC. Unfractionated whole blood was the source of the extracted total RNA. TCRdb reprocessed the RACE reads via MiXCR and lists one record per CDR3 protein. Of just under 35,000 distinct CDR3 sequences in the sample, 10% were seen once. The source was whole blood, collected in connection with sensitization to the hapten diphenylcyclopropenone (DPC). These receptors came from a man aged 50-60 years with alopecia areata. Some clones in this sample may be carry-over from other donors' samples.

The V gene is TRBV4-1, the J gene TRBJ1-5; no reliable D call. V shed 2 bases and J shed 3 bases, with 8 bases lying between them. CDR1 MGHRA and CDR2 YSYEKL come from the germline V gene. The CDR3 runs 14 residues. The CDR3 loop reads CASSQPILNQPQHF. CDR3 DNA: TGCGCCAGCAGCCAACCCATTCTCAATCAGCCCCAGCATTTT.

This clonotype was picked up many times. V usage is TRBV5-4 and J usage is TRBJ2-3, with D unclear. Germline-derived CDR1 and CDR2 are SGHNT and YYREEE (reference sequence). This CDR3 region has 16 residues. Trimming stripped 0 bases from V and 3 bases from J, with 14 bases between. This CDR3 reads CASSLDYSSGTDTQYF. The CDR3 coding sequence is TGTGCCAGCAGCTTGGACTACAGTTCTGGTACAGATACGCAGTATTTT.

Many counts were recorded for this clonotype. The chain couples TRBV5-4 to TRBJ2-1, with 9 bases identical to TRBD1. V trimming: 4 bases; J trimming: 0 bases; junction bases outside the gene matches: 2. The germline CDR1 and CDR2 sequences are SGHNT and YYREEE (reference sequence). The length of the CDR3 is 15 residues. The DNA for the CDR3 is TGTGCCAGCAGCGCGACAGGGGGCTCCTACAATGAGCAGTTCTTC. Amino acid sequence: CASSATGGSYNEQFF.

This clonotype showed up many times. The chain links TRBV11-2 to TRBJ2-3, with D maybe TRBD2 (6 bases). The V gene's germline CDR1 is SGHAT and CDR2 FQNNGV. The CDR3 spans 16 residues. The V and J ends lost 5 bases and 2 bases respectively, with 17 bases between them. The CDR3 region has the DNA TGTGCCAGCAGCCTCCACTTAGCGGAACCCACAGATACGCAGTATTTT. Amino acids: CASSLHLAEPTDTQYF.

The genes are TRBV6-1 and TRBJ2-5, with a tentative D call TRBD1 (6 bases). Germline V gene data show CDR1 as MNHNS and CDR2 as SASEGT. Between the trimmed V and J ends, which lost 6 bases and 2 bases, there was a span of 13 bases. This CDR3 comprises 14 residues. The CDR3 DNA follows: TGTGCCAGCAGGACAGGCCGGGCGCAAGAGACCCAGTACTTC. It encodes CASRTGRAQETQYF.

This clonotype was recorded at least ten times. CDR3 sequence: CASIKPGTGGTNRYYEQYF. The CDR3 bases are TGTGCCAGCATCAAACCCGGGACAGGGGGGACAAACCGTTACTACGAGCAGTACTTC. The V call is TRBV21-1, the J call TRBJ2-7; the table calls TRBD1, which could not be checked here. TRBV21-1 is a recognized pseudogene. This CDR3 is 19 amino acids long.